These 9 T cell receptor beta chains were sequenced from one sample in a study of PD-L1 blockade in urothelial cancer. Documented time point: peripheral blood 6 weeks after treatment start. Here immunoSEQ multiplex PCR was the method, and the copy in TCRdb shows in-frame clones only, minus some. Of tens of thousands of clones in the sample, approximately 85% were seen once. The sequencing here drew on PBMCs, taken around atezolizumab (anti-PD-L1) treatment. The receptors were gathered from a man aged 50-60 years with urothelial cancer.

The J gene is TRBJ1-6, the V gene TRBV19, with a weak D call TRBD1 (5 bases). V dropped 6 bases and J dropped 11 bases, with 11 bases sitting between them. Germline V gives CDR1 LNHDA, CDR2 SQIVND (reference sequence). CDR3 length: 12 amino acids. The CDR3 region has the DNA TGTGCCAGTAGCAGCGGGACTCCACCCCTCCACTTT. It specifies CASSSGTPPLHF. The variable domain in full, completed from reference TRBV19 and TRBJ1-6, reads DGGITQSPKYLFRKEGQNVTLSCEQNLNHDAMYWYRQDPGQGLRLIYYSQIVNDFQKGDIAEGYSVSREKKESFPLTVTSAQKNPTAFYLCASSSGTPPLHFGNGTRLTVT.

The chain recombines TRBV5-8 with TRBJ2-4; D might be TRBD2 (5 bases). V gave up 0 bases and J gave up 8 bases, with 9 bases separating them. Germline V gives CDR1 SGHTS, CDR2 YDEGEE. The CDR3 loop spans 13 amino acids. For the CDR3, the DNA is TGTGCCAGCAGCTTGGCTCCCGGGGACATTCAGTACTTC. Protein sequence: CASSLAPGDIQYF.

The chain carries TRBV5-6 and TRBJ2-5, with 11 positions matching TRBD1. Per germline, CDR1 SGHDT and CDR2 YYEEEE. Trimming cost V 4 bases and J 5 bases; bases outside gene matches: 16. The CDR3 totals 18 residues. The CDR3 sequence: CASSRSGQGGFILETQYF. Written as DNA, the CDR3 is TGTGCCAGCAGCCGATCGGGACAGGGGGGTTTTATTCTGGAGACCCAGTACTTC.

This chain joins TRBV7-9 and TRBJ2-7, with a possible D match to TRBD2 (6 bases). V was cut by 3 bases and J by 7 bases, with 22 bases left in between. The germline gives CDR1 SEHNR, CDR2 FQNEAQ (reference sequence). This CDR3 has 16 amino acids. CDR3 amino acids: CASSFPQGAGTGEQYF. Written as DNA, the CDR3 is TGTGCCAGCAGCTTTCCCCAGGGTGCGGGGACCGGGGAGCAGTACTTC.

This chain's CDR3 is CASRRTGDHGQYF. The DNA for the CDR3 is TGTGCCAGCAGACGGACAGGGGACCACGGGCAGTACTTC. This chain uses TRBV11-2 with TRBJ2-7, with 9 bases lining up with TRBD1. The CDR3 extends over 13 amino acids. V trimming: 6 bases; J trimming: 9 bases; junction bases outside the gene matches: 9. The V gene's germline CDR1 is SGHAT and CDR2 FQNNGV.

This rearrangement joins TRBV4-3 to TRBJ1-3, with D maybe TRBD1 (6 bases). The CDR3 loop spans 15 amino acids. Per the germline V gene, CDR1 is LGHNA and CDR2 is YSLEER. The V and J ends lost 4 bases and 2 bases respectively, with 12 bases between them. CDR3 protein: CASSPRAGAGNTIYF. The CDR3 DNA is TGCGCCAGCAGCCCAAGGGCAGGGGCTGGAAACACCATATATTTT.

This chain links TRBV7-9 with TRBJ2-4, with 12 nucleotides matching TRBD1. Germline lookup yields CDR1 SEHNR and CDR2 FQNEAQ (reference sequence). J was trimmed by 0 bases and V by 4 bases; bases with no gene match: 7. CDR3 length equals 18 residues. CDR3 amino acids: CASSSGQGAVLAKNIQYF. The CDR3 DNA follows: TGTGCCAGCAGCTCGGGACAGGGGGCGGTTCTAGCCAAAAACATTCAGTACTTC.

The V call is TRBV7-3, the J call TRBJ2-1; 8 nucleotides match TRBD2. The junction had 11 bases not matched to a gene; V was cut back by 5 bases and J by 2 bases. The CDR3 consists of 17 residues. CDR1 is SGHTA and CDR2 is FQGTGA in the germline V gene. As DNA, the CDR3 is TGTGCCAGCAGCCCCGTAGCGGGATCCCCTACCTACAATGAGCAGTTCTTC. This codes for CASSPVAGSPTYNEQFF.

This chain connects TRBV2 to TRBJ1-5, with D uncertain. Germline CDR1 and CDR2: SNHLY and FYNNEI. V was pared by 5 bases and J by 0 bases, with 8 bases between. This CDR3 region has 14 residues. CDR3 loop: CASSTDNSNQPQHF. The CDR3 DNA reads TGTGCCAGCAGTACAGACAATAGCAATCAGCCCCAGCATTTT.